These T cell receptor beta chains were read from a single sample in a study of T-cell memory formation after mild COVID-19. TCRdb analysed the 5' RACE reads with MiXCR anew, one entry per CDR3 protein. The table includes 150,000 or so distinct CDR3 sequences, 9.5% to 13% detected once. The sequenced material came from PBMCs or a T cell subset sorted from them (not recorded which). These receptors all come from a man between 18 and 35 years old who had mild COVID-19 (a few samples of this study predate the infection). Cell type and time point are not known. CDR3s include the opening cysteine and the closing phenylalanine or tryptophan. A D gene is named only where the DNA matches it firmly. Not every row has a clone size; where given, it reads once, few, many or a size class.

TRBJ2-3	TRBV7-8	17	TRBD2	medium-sized	CASSPGTSGGLTDTQYF	TGTGCCAGCAGCCCGGGGACTAGCGGGGGACTCACAGATACGCAGTATTTT
TRBJ1-2	TRBV6-1	12	TRBD1	few	CASPGQNYGYTF	TGTGCCAGCCCGGGACAGAACTATGGCTACACCTTC
TRBJ2-5	TRBV6-2/TRBV6-3	15	TRBD1	.	CASRKGQGGEETQYF	TGTGCCAGCAGAAAGGGACAGGGTGGCGAAGAGACCCAGTACTTC
TRBJ2-5	TRBV6-5	13	.	few	CASSNQVGETQYF	TGTGCCAGCAGTAATCAGGTGGGAGAGACCCAGTACTTC
TRBJ2-5	TRBV2	14	TRBD2	few	CASRRLAGVETQYF	TGTGCCAGCCGCCGACTAGCGGGGGTGGAGACCCAGTACTTC
TRBJ2-2	TRBV7-7	13	.	few	CASSITLTGELFF	TGTGCTAGCAGCATCACACTAACCGGGGAGCTGTTTTTT
TRBJ1-5	TRBV6-2/TRBV6-3	15	TRBD1	few	CASSYGQGGNQPQHF	TGTGCCAGCAGTTACGGCCAGGGGGGCAATCAGCCCCAGCATTTT
TRBJ2-1	TRBV5-4	14	.	many	CASSSTARFNEQFF	TGTGCCAGCAGCTCGACTGCCCGATTTAATGAGCAGTTCTTC
TRBJ1-2	TRBV3-1	14	.	few	CASSQSYSGAGRTF	TGTGCCAGCAGCCAATCTTATTCGGGCGCAGGGCGCACCTTC
TRBJ2-5	TRBV9	16	.	many	CASSVEGTALGETQYF	TGTGCCAGCAGCGTAGAGGGGACGGCCCTCGGGGAGACCCAGTACTTC